This T cell receptor beta chain is drawn from a study of blood T cell repertoires in COVID-19. The CDR3 covers 15 residues. With 6 bases removed from V and 4 bases from J, the gap between germline ends came to 17 bases. Looked up from germline, CDR1 is SGHTA and CDR2 is FQGNSA. Sequencing was performed with immunoSEQ multiplex PCR; in TCRdb, only in-frame clones are kept and a portion is missing. Seen here are roughly 250,000 clones, about 90% observed once, and the top ten hold 1.2%. The sequence was obtained from a human donor in a cohort exposed to, infected with or recovered from COVID-19 (not recorded which). The donor label of this sample is uncertain. The V gene is TRBV7-2, the J gene TRBJ2-3; maybe TRBD1 (6 bases). Sequencing was done on a sample of PBMCs or T cells enriched from blood (not recorded which). The chain's CDR3 is CASRSKLGAADTQYF. CDR3 nucleotide sequence: TGTGCCAGCAGAAGTAAACTGGGGGCGGCAGATACGCAGTATTTT.